This is a list of T cell receptor beta chains from one sample in a study of blood T cell repertoires in COVID-19. Assay: immunoSEQ multiplex PCR; the TCRdb copy retains only in-frame clones and omits some. The table records 200,000 to 250,000 clones, around nine tenths of them present only once. The sample comprised peripheral blood. These TCRs come from a woman aged 18-30 years who had recovered from COVID-19. Each CDR3 is given with its conserved first and last residue. D genes are given only for firm matches. Part of the rows lack a size; the others show once, few, many or a class for expanded clones.

d_call clone_size j_call v_call cdr3_aa cdr3_nt
NA NA TRBJ2-1 TRBV19 CASSIRGAYNEQFF TGTGCCAGTAGTATACGGGGAGCCTACAATGAGCAGTTCTTC
NA NA TRBJ1-1 TRBV6-5 CASSYGQNTEAFF TGTGCCAGCAGTTACGGCCAGAACACTGAAGCTTTCTTT
TRBD1 NA TRBJ2-3 TRBV25-1 CASSGQQGASTDTQYF TGTGCCAGCAGTGGGCAACAGGGGGCTAGCACAGATACGCAGTATTTT
TRBD2 few TRBJ2-7 TRBV7-2 CASSSLAGVSYEQYF TGTGCCAGCAGCTCACTAGCGGGAGTCTCCTACGAGCAGTACTTC
TRBD2 NA TRBJ2-2 TRBV5-1 CASSYLAGGPGELFF TGCGCCAGCAGCTACCTAGCGGGAGGGCCCGGGGAGCTGTTTTTT
TRBD1 NA TRBJ1-2 TRBV27 CASSSLDRAMYDGYTF TGTGCCAGCAGTTCCCTTGACAGGGCAATGTACGATGGCTACACCTTC
NA NA TRBJ1-1 TRBV5-4 CASSLVGQANTEAFF TGTGCCAGCAGCTTAGTGGGCCAGGCGAACACTGAAGCTTTCTTT
NA NA TRBJ2-7 TRBV6-1 CASSRDWNYEQYF TGTGCCAGCAGCCGGGACTGGAACTACGAGCAGTACTTC
NA NA TRBJ1-5 TRBV6-2/TRBV6-3 CASSSGGLGNQPQHF TGTGCCAGTAGTAGTGGGGGGTTGGGCAATCAGCCCCAGCATTTT
TRBD1 once TRBJ1-2 TRBV6-5 CASRKPGQGPGYTF TGTGCCAGCAGAAAACCGGGACAGGGTCCTGGCTACACCTTC
NA once TRBJ2-7 TRBV7-2 CASSFQGGPEQYF TGTGCCAGCAGCTTTCAGGGCGGTCCCGAGCAGTACTTC
NA NA TRBJ2-2 TRBV9 CASSVTNLDTGELFF TGTGCCAGCAGCGTAACGAACTTGGACACCGGGGAGCTGTTTTTT
NA NA TRBJ2-5 TRBV7-2 CASSSGLQETQYF TGTGCCAGCAGCTCAGGACTCCAAGAGACCCAGTACTTC
NA NA TRBJ1-5 TRBV9 CASSVGAGFYQPQHF TGTGCCAGCAGCGTAGGTGCCGGTTTTTATCAGCCCCAGCATTTT
NA once TRBJ2-7 TRBV6-2/TRBV6-3 CASSYFEQGGYEQYF TGTGCCAGCAGTTACTTTGAACAGGGTGGCTACGAGCAGTACTTC
NA NA TRBJ2-3 TRBV4-3 CASSQVRGGTDTQYF TGCGCCAGCAGCCAAGTGAGGGGGGGGACAGATACGCAGTATTTT
TRBD2 NA TRBJ2-1 TRBV5-6 CASSPTSGRPYHEQFF TGTGCCAGCAGCCCGACTAGCGGGAGGCCTTACCATGAGCAGTTCTTC
TRBD2 NA TRBJ2-1 TRBV25-1 CASSETSGSYNEQFF TGTGCCAGCAGTGAGACTAGCGGGAGCTACAATGAGCAGTTCTTC
TRBD1 NA TRBJ2-7 TRBV19 CASSTQGDDEQYF TGTGCCAGTAGTACGCAGGGGGACGACGAGCAGTACTTC
TRBD1 NA TRBJ1-2 TRBV5-1 CASSLGQGKYGYTF TGCGCCAGCAGCTTGGGACAGGGGAAATATGGCTACACCTTC
NA once TRBJ2-3 TRBV7-2 CASSSSSATDTQYF TGTGCCAGCAGCTCGTCTAGCGCCACAGATACGCAGTATTTT
TRBD1 once TRBJ2-1 TRBV27 CASSETTGVDYNEQFF TGTGCCAGCAGTGAAACAACAGGGGTTGACTACAATGAGCAGTTCTTC
TRBD1 NA TRBJ1-4 TRBV6-5 CASPNDRGGNEKLFF TGTGCCAGTCCGAACGACAGGGGGGGCAATGAAAAACTGTTTTTT
TRBD1 once TRBJ1-1 TRBV5-1 CASSLVTPGTGNTEAFF TGCGCCAGCAGCTTGGTAACCCCCGGGACAGGTAACACTGAAGCTTTCTTT
TRBD1 NA TRBJ2-3 TRBV4-2 CASSQPTGGARDTQYF TGTGCCAGCAGCCAACCGACAGGGGGCGCCCGGGATACGCAGTATTTT
TRBD2 NA TRBJ2-3 TRBV10-1 CASSDGQLAGVPDTQYF TGCGCCAGCAGTGACGGGCAACTAGCGGGAGTACCCGATACGCAGTATTTT
TRBD1 NA TRBJ2-7 TRBV3-1/TRBV3-2 CASSQVGGQGINEQYF TGTGCCAGCAGCCAAGTCGGGGGACAGGGGATAAACGAGCAGTACTTC
NA NA TRBJ1-5 TRBV11-3 CASSLAEPSNQPQHF TGTGCCAGCAGCTTAGCGGAGCCTAGCAATCAGCCCCAGCATTTT
TRBD1 NA TRBJ2-7 TRBV15 CATSREVTGFKFHEQYF TGTGCCACCAGCAGAGAGGTGACAGGGTTCAAGTTCCACGAGCAGTACTTC
TRBD2 NA TRBJ2-1 TRBV25-1 CASSGPRGLAGVDEQFF TGTGCCAGCAGTGGACCGAGGGGACTAGCGGGAGTGGATGAGCAGTTCTTC
NA NA TRBJ1-2 TRBV7-9 CASSPGVRSYGYTF TGTGCCAGCAGCCCCGGGGTGAGGTCGTATGGCTACACCTTC
NA NA TRBJ1-1 TRBV7-8 CASSFTVNTEAFF TGTGCCAGCAGCTTCACTGTGAACACTGAAGCTTTCTTT
TRBD2 NA TRBJ2-1 TRBV5-1 CASSLDLAAYNEQFF TGCGCCAGCAGCTTGGATCTAGCGGCATACAATGAGCAGTTCTTC
TRBD2 NA TRBJ2-5 TRBV7-7 CASSRVAGVRETQYF TGTGCCAGCAGCCGAGTAGCGGGAGTAAGAGAGACCCAGTACTTC
NA NA TRBJ2-1 TRBV18 CASSLSWSSYNEQFF TGTGCCAGCTCACTTAGCTGGAGCTCCTACAATGAGCAGTTCTTC